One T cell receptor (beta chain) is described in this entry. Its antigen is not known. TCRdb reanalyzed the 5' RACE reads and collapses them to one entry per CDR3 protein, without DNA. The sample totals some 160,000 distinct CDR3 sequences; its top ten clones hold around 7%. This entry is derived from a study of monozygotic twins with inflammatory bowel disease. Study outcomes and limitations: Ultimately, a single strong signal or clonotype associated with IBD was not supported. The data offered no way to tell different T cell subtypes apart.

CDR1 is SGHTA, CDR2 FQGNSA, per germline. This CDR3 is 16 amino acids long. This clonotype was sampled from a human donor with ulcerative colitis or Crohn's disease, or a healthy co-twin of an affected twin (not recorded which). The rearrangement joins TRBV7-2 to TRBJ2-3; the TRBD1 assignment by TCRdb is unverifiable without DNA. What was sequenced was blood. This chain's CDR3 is CASSLALGAITDTQYF. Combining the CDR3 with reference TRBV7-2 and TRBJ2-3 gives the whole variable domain GAGVSQSPSNKVTEKGKDVELRCDPISGHTALYWYRQSLGQGLEFLIYFQGNSAPDKSGLPSDRFSAERTGGSVSTLTIQRTQQEDSAVYLCASSLALGAITDTQYFGPGTRLTVL.